The T cell receptor (beta chain) under discussion was sequenced for a study of blood T cells in healthy people across ages. This clonotype was detected a few times. A second PCR of about 7 to 11 cycles used a sample-barcoded 5' primer and a J-beta primer mix. MiXCR, run by TCRdb on the 5' RACE reads, gives a single entry per CDR3 protein. The data show hundreds of thousands of distinct CDR3 sequences, with over 20% seen just once and under 4% held by the top ten. The CDR3 spans 17 residues. Germline V gene lookup returns CDR1 SGHKS and CDR2 YYEKEE (reference sequence). With 0 bases clipped from V and 4 bases from J, the junction kept 6 bases outside the gene matches.

The rearrangement uses TRBV5-5 and TRBJ2-2; 10 nucleotides match TRBD2. This receptor was obtained from an older man in good health. The specimen was blood. Here the CDR3 DNA reads TGTGCCAGCAGCTTGGAGGCTAGCGGGAGACCCACCGGGGAGCTGTTTTTT. The encoded protein is CASSLEASGRPTGELFF. The full variable domain, its missing parts supplied by reference TRBV5-5 and TRBJ2-2, is DAGVTQSPTHLIKTRGQQVTLRCSPISGHKSVSWYQQVLGQGPQFIFQYYEKEERGRGNFPDRFSARQFPNYSSELNVNALLLGDSALYLCASSLEASGRPTGELFFGEGSRLTVL.